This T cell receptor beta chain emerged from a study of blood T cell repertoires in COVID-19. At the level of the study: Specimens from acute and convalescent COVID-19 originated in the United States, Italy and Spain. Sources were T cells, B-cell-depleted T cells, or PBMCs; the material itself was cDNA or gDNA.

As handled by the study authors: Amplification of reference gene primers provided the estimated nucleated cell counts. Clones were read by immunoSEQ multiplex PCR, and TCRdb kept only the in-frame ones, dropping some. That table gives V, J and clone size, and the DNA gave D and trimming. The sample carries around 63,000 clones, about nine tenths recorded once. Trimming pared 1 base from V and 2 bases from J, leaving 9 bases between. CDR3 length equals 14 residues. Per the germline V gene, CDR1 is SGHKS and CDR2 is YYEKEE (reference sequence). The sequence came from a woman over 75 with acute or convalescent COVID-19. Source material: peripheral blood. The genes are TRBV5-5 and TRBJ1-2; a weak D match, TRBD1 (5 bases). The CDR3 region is CASSLTGENYGYTF. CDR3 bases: TGTGCCAGCAGCTTGACAGGTGAAAACTATGGCTACACCTTC. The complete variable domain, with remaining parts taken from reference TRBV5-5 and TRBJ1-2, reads DAGVTQSPTHLIKTRGQQVTLRCSPISGHKSVSWYQQVLGQGPQFIFQYYEKEERGRGNFPDRFSARQFPNYSSELNVNALLLGDSALYLCASSLTGENYGYTFGSGTRLTVV.